The 7 T cell receptor beta chains below come from one sample, sequenced in a study of cytomegalovirus exposure and HLA in healthy donors. A multiplex PCR was run with 60 Vbeta primers and 13 Jbeta primers. Produced via immunoSEQ multiplex PCR; TCRdb's table is partial and in-frame only. Altogether approximately 200,000 clones are present, 75% to 85% being singletons, with the ten largest covering 6% to 8%. Input material: PBMCs. All receptors come from a woman aged 45-60 years in good health and CMV-seropositive.

The genes are TRBV27 and TRBJ2-6; D gene uncertain. Trimming left V 8 bases short and J 1 base short, with 6 bases between. The CDR3 length is 13 residues. Germline V gene data show CDR1 as MNHEY and CDR2 as SMNVEV (reference sequence). The CDR3 loop is CASLRSGANVLTF. In DNA, the CDR3 is TGTGCCAGCCTGAGATCTGGGGCCAACGTCCTGACTTTC.

The chain joins TRBV28 to TRBJ1-2; perhaps TRBD1 as D (6 bases). The germline V gene encodes CDR1 MDHEN and CDR2 SYDVKM. Between the trimmed V and J ends, which lost 6 bases and 4 bases, there was a span of 15 bases. CDR3 size: 14 residues. CDR3 coding DNA: TGTGCCAGCAGCCAAAGCGGGACACTCTATGGCTACACCTTC. This gives the protein CASSQSGTLYGYTF.

V is TRBV27 and J is TRBJ2-7; maybe TRBD2 (5 bases). Between the trimmed V and J ends, which lost 7 bases and 7 bases, there was a span of 14 bases. This CDR3 has 12 amino acids. Per the germline V gene, CDR1 is MNHEY and CDR2 is SMNVEV (reference sequence). The CDR3, as DNA: TGTGCCAGCATTTCCCGAGGGCGGGAGCAGTACTTC. This codes for CASISRGREQYF.

The rearrangement uses TRBV10-3 and TRBJ1-6; 7 nucleotides align to TRBD1. Germline V gene sequence: CDR1 ENHRY, CDR2 SYGVKD. This CDR3 has 14 residues. Germline trimming cut 4 bases from V and 9 bases from J; bases unmatched to any gene: 6. CDR3 in DNA: TGTGCCATCAGTGTAGACAGGGATGGTTCACCCCTCCACTTT. Its protein product is CAISVDRDGSPLHF.

This CDR3 reads CASSPDRLNYGYTF. The CDR3, as DNA: TGTGCCAGCAGTCCGGACAGACTTAACTATGGCTACACCTTC. The chain links TRBV5-4 to TRBJ1-2; tentatively, D is TRBD1 (6 bases). This CDR3 is 14 amino acids long. Germline V gene sequence: CDR1 SGHNT, CDR2 YYREEE (reference sequence). V shed 5 bases and J shed 1 base, with 12 bases lying between them.

This rearrangement joins TRBV7-7 to TRBJ2-1; 9 bases align to TRBD2. The CDR3 extends over 15 amino acids. V was pared by 1 base and J by 5 bases, with 3 bases of the junction left unmatched. Germline V gene lookup returns CDR1 SSHAT and CDR2 FNYEAQ (reference sequence). CDR3 residues: CASSLGTSAHNEQFF. CDR3 nucleotides: TGTGCCAGCAGCTTAGGGACTAGCGCCCACAATGAGCAGTTCTTC.

The chain is built from TRBV11-2 and TRBJ1-1; D ambiguous. V shed 1 base and J shed 10 bases, with 13 bases lying between them. The CDR3 is 13 residues long. The germline gives CDR1 SGHAT, CDR2 FQNNGV. Written as DNA, the CDR3 is TGTGCCAGCAGCTTAGTGAGGGAACTGCGAGCTTTCTTT. Translated, it gives CASSLVRELRAFF.